These 9 T cell receptor beta chains originate from one sample sequenced in a study of beta chain features in type 1 diabetes. General study results and limits: TCRB CDR3s from Type 1 diabetes patients were moderately but significantly shorter in all four CD4+ subsets.

These TCRs' antigens remain unknown. Isolated RNA was reverse transcribed in full, so expressed TCRB transcripts were sequenced. Only in-frame clones appear in the TCRdb table, and some are missing; sequencing was by immunoSEQ multiplex PCR. The data hold some 700,000 clones, with around 15% observed a single time. The material sequenced was naive CD4+ T cells from blood. The source is a man between 18 and 35 years old with type 1 diabetes.

This clone turned up a few times. Its ends do not fully match the called genes, so a read error is possible. J is TRBJ2-7 and V is TRBV4-1; D is undetermined. CDR3 length equals 15 residues. The germline V gene has CDR1 MGHRA and CDR2 YSYEKL. The CDR3 here is CASNQAHSLFHEQYF. CDR3 coding DNA: TGCGCCAGCAACCAAGCCCACAGTTTGTTCCACGAGCAGTACTTC.

The chain is built from TRBV6-5 and TRBJ1-2; 10 positions agree with TRBD1. The CDR3 has 15 amino acids. The germline CDR1 and CDR2 sequences are MNHEY and SVGAGI. The junction had 11 bases not matched to a gene; V was cut back by 5 bases and J by 8 bases. CDR3 nucleotides: TGTGCCAGCAGTCCCGGGACAGGGGATAGAGACGGCTACACCTTC. Translated, it gives CASSPGTGDRDGYTF.

J is TRBJ2-5 and V is TRBV5-1; 8 bases fit TRBD1. With V trimmed by 4 bases and J by 5 bases, 7 bases remained unmatched. The CDR3 is made up of 14 amino acids. Germline CDR1 and CDR2: SGHRS and YFSETQ. The chain's CDR3 is CASSTSGGEETQYF. In nucleotides, the CDR3 is TGCGCCAGCAGCACTTCAGGGGGCGAGGAGACCCAGTACTTC. Full variable domain (missing parts from reference TRBV5-1 and TRBJ2-5): KAGVTQTPRYLIKTRGQQVTLSCSPISGHRSVSWYQQTPGQGLQFLFEYFSETQRNKGNFPGRFSGRQFSNSRSEMNVSTLELGDSALYLCASSTSGGEETQYFGPGTRLLVL.

This clone was counted a few times. Other DNA sequences within the sample encode an identical CDR3. The V gene is TRBV2, the J gene TRBJ2-1, with a possible D match to TRBD2 (5 bases). The V and J ends lost 4 bases and 10 bases respectively, with 8 bases between them. The CDR3 is 11 residues long. Germline V lookup: CDR1 SNHLY, CDR2 FYNNEI. CDR3 in amino acids: CASSGGNEQFF. CDR3 DNA: TGTGCCAGCAGTGGAGGGAACGAGCAGTTCTTC.

In this sample, this clone turned up a few times. The V and J genes are TRBV30 and TRBJ2-7; D tentatively fits TRBD1 or TRBD2 (6 bases each). The ends were cut back, 3 bases at V and 3 bases at J, with 18 bases in the middle. The CDR3 loop spans 15 amino acids. Germline CDR1 is GTSNPN and CDR2 is SVGIG (reference sequence). CDR3 region: CAWSRLPGAYYEQYF. In nucleotides, the CDR3 is TGTGCCTGGAGCCGGCTTCCGGGGGCATACTACGAGCAGTACTTC.

The V gene is TRBV4-1, the J gene TRBJ2-1; the match to TRBD2 covers 7 bases. In germline, CDR1 is MGHRA, CDR2 YSYEKL. The V and J ends lost 0 bases and 3 bases, in that order; junction bases with no gene match: 8. The CDR3 is made up of 17 amino acids. CDR3 sequence (DNA): TGCGCCAGCAGCCAAGATCCAAGCGGGGCCTTCTACAATGAGCAGTTCTTC. This codes for CASSQDPSGAFYNEQFF.

The table lists this clone with a few counts. This sequence joins TRBV2 and TRBJ2-7; a weak D match, TRBD2 (5 bases). V was clipped by 6 bases and J by 2 bases, with 8 bases between them. Germline CDR1 reads SNHLY; CDR2 reads FYNNEI. The CDR3 loop spans 12 amino acids. The CDR3 DNA reads as TGTGCCAGCAGCTCCGGGACCTACGAGCAGTACTTC. It encodes CASSSGTYEQYF.

This chain connects TRBV7-6 to TRBJ1-4, with no clear D. The V and J ends lost 5 bases and 1 base respectively, with 14 bases between them. The V gene's germline CDR1 is SGHVS and CDR2 FNYEAQ. This CDR3 has 16 residues. The CDR3 region has the DNA TGTGCCAGCAGCCGTTTAAACAGCGGAACTAATGAAAAACTGTTTTTT. It translates to CASSRLNSGTNEKLFF.

The chain links TRBV5-1 to TRBJ2-2, with D possibly being TRBD2 (6 bases). Looked up from germline, CDR1 is SGHRS and CDR2 is YFSETQ. Trimming removed 5 bases at V and 5 bases at J, with 13 bases between. This CDR3 has 14 amino acids. CDR3 DNA: TGCGCCAGCAGTTACATCGGAGGGACCGGGGAGCTGTTTTTT. Protein product: CASSYIGGTGELFF.